Presented here are 23 T cell receptor beta chains from one specimen sequenced in a study of cytomegalovirus exposure and HLA in healthy donors. 60 Vbeta and 13 Jbeta primers were used in PCR. The method was immunoSEQ multiplex PCR; TCRdb's version includes in-frame clones alone and lacks a portion of them. Of roughly 300,000 clones detected, 86% appear once; the ten largest clones hold around 4%. Sequenced material: PBMCs. The source is a man aged 35 to 55 in good health and CMV-seropositive.

The rearrangement joins TRBV25-1 to TRBJ2-1; 7 positions match TRBD1. CDR1 is MGHDK, CDR2 SYGVNS, per germline. This CDR3 has 14 amino acids. V was clipped by 8 bases and J by 0 bases; unmatched bases: 4. CDR3 DNA: TGTGCCAGCCTACAGGGGAGCTCCTACAATGAGCAGTTCTTC. Protein product: CASLQGSSYNEQFF.

V and J are TRBV11-2 and TRBJ2-7; D is perhaps TRBD2 (6 bases). The CDR3 extends over 13 amino acids. Trimming shortened V by 4 bases and J by 3 bases, and 10 bases separated the two germline ends. The germline V gene encodes CDR1 SGHAT and CDR2 FQNNGV. Here the CDR3 DNA reads TGTGCCAGCAGCTCCCCGGGACTCTACGAGCAGTACTTC. It codes for CASSSPGLYEQYF.

This chain connects TRBV5-4 to TRBJ1-1; D is ambiguous. The V and J ends lost 7 bases and 1 base respectively, with 11 bases between them. Germline V gene lookup returns CDR1 SGHNT and CDR2 YYREEE (reference sequence). The CDR3 extends over 13 amino acids. The CDR3 nucleotides are TGTGCCAGCTTTCCTCCAGGGAACACTGAAGCTTTCTTT. Amino acids: CASFPPGNTEAFF.

This sequence joins TRBV6-5 and TRBJ2-7; D gene unclear. The CDR3 runs to 10 residues. The V end lost 8 bases, the J end lost 4 bases, and 6 bases lay between the germline ends. Germline V gives CDR1 MNHEY, CDR2 SVGAGI. The CDR3 nucleotides read TGTGCCAGCGGTCAGTACGAGCAGTACTTC. Translated, it gives CASGQYEQYF.

The CDR3 loop is CASSTQGVPTISYEQYF. Here the CDR3 DNA reads TGTGCCAGCAGTACTCAAGGGGTGCCGACGATATCCTACGAGCAGTACTTC. J is TRBJ2-7 and V is TRBV28, with a tentative D call TRBD1 (5 bases). V was clipped by 5 bases and J by 1 base, with 21 bases between them. This CDR3 comprises 17 residues. In germline, CDR1 is MDHEN, CDR2 SYDVKM.

The chain is built from TRBV7-6 and TRBJ2-2, with 7 bases that match TRBD1. V dropped 2 bases and J dropped 6; count of bases not matched to a gene: 9. CDR1 and CDR2 (germline): SGHVS, FNYEAQ. The length of the CDR3 is 16 residues. In DNA form, the CDR3 reads TGTGCCAGCAGCTTACCGATGGGACAGTTTGCCGGGGAGCTGTTTTTT. Its translation: CASSLPMGQFAGELFF.

The chain uses TRBV28 and TRBJ1-5; 8 nucleotides match TRBD1. The CDR3 runs to 14 residues. Germline V CDR1 and CDR2: MDHEN, SYDVKM. V lost 7 bases, J lost 6 bases, and 8 bases stayed unmatched. The CDR3 protein is CASMGAGGFQPQHF. DNA for the CDR3: TGTGCCAGCATGGGGGCAGGGGGCTTTCAGCCCCAGCATTTT.

The CDR3 coding sequence is TGTGCCATCAGGGGGAGGGAGACTAACTATGGCTACACCTTC. Protein sequence: CAIRGRETNYGYTF. The chain combines TRBV10-3 with TRBJ1-2; D call uncertain. The CDR3 is 14 residues long. Between the trimmed V and J ends, which lost 6 bases and 0 bases, there was a span of 11 bases. Germline assignment: CDR1 ENHRY and CDR2 SYGVKD.

This rearrangement joins TRBV5-4 to TRBJ1-5; 10 bases are shared with TRBD1. Losses at the gene ends were 2 bases for V and 5 bases for J; bases not matched to a gene: 4. Looked up from germline, CDR1 is SGHNT and CDR2 is YYREEE (reference sequence). This CDR3 has 15 residues. CDR3 DNA sequence: TGTGCCAGCAGCTTCGGCGGGACAGGGGATCAGCCCCAGCATTTT. This encodes CASSFGGTGDQPQHF.

This clone was detected a few times. This chain connects TRBV30 to TRBJ2-4; TRBD2 matches 8 bases. Germline V gene data show CDR1 as GTSNPN and CDR2 as SVGIG (reference sequence). Trimming at V came to 1 base and at J to 8 bases, leaving 4 bases not matched to a gene. CDR3 length equals 13 residues. CDR3 region: CAWSGGLGDIQYF. In DNA, the CDR3 is TGTGCCTGGAGTGGGGGACTAGGGGACATTCAGTACTTC.

The rearrangement joins TRBV6-1 to TRBJ2-5, with unresolved D. From germline, CDR1 is MNHNS and CDR2 SASEGT. The V end was cut by 7 bases, the J end by 7 bases, with 10 bases between. The CDR3 runs 11 residues. CDR3 in amino acids: CASTQVGTQYF. The CDR3 nucleotides are TGTGCCAGCACCCAGGTCGGGACCCAGTACTTC.

This clone was recorded only once. The rearrangement links TRBV7-2 to TRBJ2-5; no reliable D call. The J call is doubtful: the DNA matches TRBJ2-7 better. CDR3 length equals 12 residues. Germline V gives CDR1 SGHTA, CDR2 FQGNSA. The CDR3 loop is CASSHDSYEQYF. CDR3 nucleotides: TGTGCCAGCAGCCACGACTCCTACGAGCAGTACTTC.

This rearrangement joins TRBV28 to TRBJ2-7, with 8 bases matching TRBD2. The germline V gene encodes CDR1 MDHEN and CDR2 SYDVKM. This CDR3 contains 17 residues. With 5 bases clipped from V and 4 bases from J, the junction kept 16 bases outside the gene matches. For the CDR3, the DNA is TGTGCCAGCAGTGATTCCTCAGCGGGAGTGGGTTTTTACGAGCAGTACTTC. This sequence encodes CASSDSSAGVGFYEQYF.

V and J are TRBV19 and TRBJ2-1; 12 positions match TRBD2. This CDR3 comprises 14 residues. The trim removed 8 bases at V and 7 bases at J, leaving 6 bases unmatched. Germline CDR1 LNHDA, CDR2 SQIVND (reference sequence). DNA for the CDR3: TGTGCCAGTCGGACTAGCGGGAAGGTAAATGAGCAGTTCTTC. Protein: CASRTSGKVNEQFF.

The rearrangement uses TRBV19 and TRBJ1-1, with TRBD1 as a possible D gene (5 bases). Germline CDR1 LNHDA, CDR2 SQIVND (reference sequence). The CDR3 covers 15 residues. Trimming removed 1 base at V and 0 bases at J, with 9 bases between. This chain's CDR3 is CASSIGTTMNTEAFF. The CDR3 DNA reads TGTGCCAGTAGTATAGGGACAACAATGAACACTGAAGCTTTCTTT. The full variable domain, its missing parts supplied by reference TRBV19 and TRBJ1-1, is DGGITQSPKYLFRKEGQNVTLSCEQNLNHDAMYWYRQDPGQGLRLIYYSQIVNDFQKGDIAEGYSVSREKKESFPLTVTSAQKNPTAFYLCASSIGTTMNTEAFFGQGTRLTVV.

For the CDR3, the DNA is TGTGCCAGCAGTGGACAGCGAAACTATGGCTACACCTTC. Translation gives CASSGQRNYGYTF. The chain links TRBV6-5 to TRBJ1-2, with D possibly matching TRBD1 (6 bases). Deletions cut 5 bases from V and 2 bases from J, with 9 bases between. CDR1 and CDR2 from the germline V gene are MNHEY and SVGAGI. The CDR3 length is 13 residues.

The chain employs TRBV19 and TRBJ2-6; tentative D call: TRBD1 (5 bases). Trimming removed 6 bases at V and 0 bases at J, with 9 bases between. This CDR3 is built from 15 residues. CDR1 and CDR2 (germline): LNHDA, SQIVND (reference sequence). The CDR3 coding sequence is TGTGCCAGTAGGAAGGGGCCCTCTGGGGCCAACGTCCTGACTTTC. It specifies CASRKGPSGANVLTF.

This chain uses TRBV18 with TRBJ1-1; D perhaps matches TRBD1 (5 bases). V lost 6 bases to trimming and J lost 4 bases, with 18 bases between them. Germline V gene data show CDR1 as KGHSH and CDR2 as LQKENI. The CDR3 totals 15 residues. The DNA for the CDR3 is TGTGCCAGCTCCCCCGGCGGGGGAGGGGTCACTGAAGCTTTCTTT. Its translation: CASSPGGGGVTEAFF.

The rearrangement links TRBV4-2 to TRBJ2-7; 12 bases are a match to TRBD2. Looked up from germline, CDR1 is LGHNA and CDR2 is YNFKEQ. The CDR3 is 16 amino acids. J was trimmed by 6 bases and V by 4 bases; bases with no gene match: 10. The CDR3 nucleotides read TGTGCCAGCAGCCGTGGACTAGCGGGGACGACACTCGAGCAGTACTTC. This sequence encodes CASSRGLAGTTLEQYF.

V gene TRBV10-3 combines with J gene TRBJ2-7; D may be TRBD1 (6 bases). CDR1 is ENHRY and CDR2 is SYGVKD in the germline V gene. Trimming stripped 10 bases from V and 7 bases from J, with 23 bases between. This CDR3 is built from 14 residues. The CDR3 loop is CATHNPGQTLEQYF. The CDR3 DNA sequence: TGTGCCACCCATAACCCCGGACAGACCTTGGAGCAGTACTTC.

The rearrangement joins TRBV30 to TRBJ2-1; 12 positions agree with TRBD1. V lost 4 bases, J lost 7 bases, and 5 bases stayed unmatched. CDR1 is GTSNPN, CDR2 SVGIG, per germline (reference sequence). This CDR3 is built from 14 residues. The CDR3 bases are TGTGCCTGGAACCGGGACAGGGGGCAGAATGAGCAGTTCTTC. It codes for CAWNRDRGQNEQFF.

CDR3 in amino acids: CASSPPERPGELFF. The DNA of the CDR3 is TGTGCCAGCAGCCCCCCGGAGAGGCCCGGGGAGCTGTTTTTT. This chain uses TRBV7-9 with TRBJ2-2; D unresolved. The CDR3 loop spans 14 amino acids. Germline CDR1 reads SEHNR; CDR2 reads FQNEAQ (reference sequence). V dropped 5 bases and J dropped 6 bases, with 13 bases sitting between them.

CDR3 in DNA: TGTGCCAGCAGCTTCGTCAGGGGCAGTGAAGCTTTCTTT. The encoded protein is CASSFVRGSEAFF. The V call is TRBV13, the J call TRBJ1-1; D is perhaps TRBD1 (6 bases). Trimming took 3 bases from V and 7 from J, leaving 12 bases between them. Looked up from germline, CDR1 is PRHDT and CDR2 is FYEKMQ (reference sequence). The CDR3 has 13 amino acids. Supplemented by reference TRBV13 and TRBJ1-1, the full variable domain reads AAGVIQSPRHLIKEKRETATLKCYPIPRHDTVYWYQQGPGQDPQFLISFYEKMQSDKGSIPDRFSAQQFSDYHSELNMSSLELGDSALYFCASSFVRGSEAFFGQGTRLTVV.